This TCR beta chain appears in the sequencing data of a study of cytomegalovirus exposure and HLA in healthy donors (dated by TCRdb to the late 2010s). Regarding the complete study: An earlier analysis of approximately 640 of the donors reported about 290 Gb of sequence data and about 100 million unique TCR beta sequences from roughly 180 million T cells. An early release that covered approximately 600 HLA-typed donors contained about 300 gigabases of sequencing data and some 87 million unique TCR sequences. Among the roughly 400 genotyped donors, approximately 81% belonged to the genetic ancestry cluster associated with self-reported Caucasian donors. The study aimed to test whether signatures of past pathogen exposure could be identified by cataloging public T cell receptors. The T cell repertoires of about 700 subjects were profiled by immunosequencing and related to cytomegalovirus serostatus. Besides the first cohort of 666 subjects, a separate validation cohort made up of 90 to 150 different subjects was used. The study combined high-throughput TCR immunosequencing, statistical association of individual TCRs with disease status, and machine learning to predict cytomegalovirus infection status. A later analysis re-analyzed previously published TCR beta repertoires from 666 donors and added high-resolution HLA genotyping to study TCR occurrence patterns. The later analysis used no new phenotypic data to find candidate immune exposures, relying instead on TCR beta sequences and their occurrence across donors. To decide whether each TCR beta V gene segment behaved as functional or pseudogenic, an earlier analysis of fewer than 750 of the donors relied on high-throughput TCR beta sequencing. Alongside the repertoire data, information on donor age, sex, ethnicity and CMV serostatus was compiled. A later genetic analysis used genome-wide SNP genotypes for about 55% of the 666 donors, treating that subset as a discovery cohort. All discovery cohort repertoires had been generated on a single sequencing platform. HLA typing included class I and class II loci at four-digit resolution. Typing coverage varied by locus: about 629-640 donors for A, B, C, DRB1 and DQB1; around 560 for DQA1; more than 600 for DPA1; under 490 for DPB1. A handful of DR-DQ haplotypes were handled as single units for association and clustering because linkage in the cohort was strong. Among about 360 genotyped donors of the cohort, an average of 235,054 unique TCR beta nucleotide sequences were sequenced per donor, around 18% of them non-productive.

The cohort comprised fewer than 700 healthy bone marrow donors. At the time of sampling, every cohort member was nominally healthy, though immune exposures that went unrecorded were likely present. The donor was CMV seropositive and was included in the group of 270 or so seropositive cohort members. Every donor gave a peripheral blood sample, and the peripheral blood mononuclear cells from that sample were used for TCR beta sequencing. The Qiagen DNeasy Blood Extraction Kit was used to extract genomic DNA from the blood cell samples. Library preparation used the immunoSEQ multiplex PCR assay. For the multiplex PCR, a mixture combining 60 forward primers for TCR Vbeta segments and 13 reverse primers for TCR Jbeta segments was used. The CDR3 region of rearranged TCR beta genes was amplified from genomic DNA by a multiplex PCR assay. Amplified TCR beta libraries were sequenced as 87-base-pair reads on the Illumina HiSeq System. The paper's processing steps were these. A later analysis tallied around 80 million unique TCR beta chains across the 700 or so repertoires, and some 10 million of those chains were shared by two or more donors. Raw reads were error-corrected and collapsed into unique sequences with a nearest-neighbor algorithm that merged closely related sequences to remove PCR and sequencing errors. V, D and J gene segments were assigned by aligning CDR3 sequences to IMGT reference sequences. Each retained sequence needed at least a six-nucleotide match to both a V gene segment and a J gene segment. A rearrangement counted as productive if the CDR3 had no stop codons and remained in frame with V and J, and every other rearrangement counted as non-productive. Following IMGT convention, CDR3 was defined as the stretch from the second conserved V-encoded cysteine up to the conserved J-encoded phenylalanine. In an earlier analysis of some 550 of the donors, sequences lacking an unambiguous match to a single V gene segment were excluded. In an earlier analysis of a few hundred of the donors, a V segment was called functional when productive rearrangements were above 56.7%, and segregating when the standard deviation between donors exceeded 5%. A statistical classification framework was built for diagnosing cytomegalovirus status from the catalog of TCR beta chain sequences. In a later analysis, TCR nucleotide sequences were compared against IMGT/GENE-DB human TR gene sequences so that V and J genes could be assigned. Using the TCRdist pipeline, a later analysis assigned CDR3 sequences along with most-parsimonious VDJ recombination scenarios. In a later analysis, every TCR beta chain was defined by the combination of its CDR3 amino acid sequence and its V-gene family, and reads without a unique V-gene family were dropped. As a way to deal with suspected cross-contamination and a sequencing artifact, a later analysis dropped under 600 nucleotide sequences that were highly shared and had low generation probability. In a later analysis, a clonal expansion index was calculated for each public chain from normalized within-repertoire ranks of inferred template counts. A later analysis computed generation probabilities with a VDJ recombination model fitted to out-of-frame rearrangements, and checked the results against IGoR. A later analysis scored TCR-TCR, TCR-HLA and TCR-CMV co-occurrence with hypergeometric tests, applying a repertoire-size bias correction to TCR pairs. False discovery rates were estimated in a later analysis by permuting HLA or CMV assignments 20 times. In a later analysis, co-occurring TCRs were grouped using DBSCAN, and TCRdist sequence similarity was added for clustering within HLA-allele-positive subsets. Co-occurrence clustering excluded repertoires with fewer than 30,000 or more than 120,000 public chains, plus five with anomalous nucleotide sharing. TCRdb provides this immuneACCESS table in a form limited to in-frame rearrangements. Some clones are lacking; in checked studies, under half of them reflect an unresolved V gene, and why the rest are absent is not known. V and J calls and clone size are copied from that table; D and trimming were computed from the DNA. Recorded for this sample are more than 150,000 clones; around 86% of them occurred a single time. The ten largest clones represent more than 6% of the sample.

About this clone itself: Its target antigen remains unknown. No base-level quality is on record; no much larger clone is a single base apart.

The CDR3 covers 14 residues, taking in both the cysteine and the phenylalanine. Only the CDR3 part of the read is kept: 42 bases, read in frame from the first base. The germline V gene (reference sequence) sets CDR1 to LNHDA and CDR2 to SQIVND. Trimming takes 7 bases off V and 3 bases off J; junction bases not matched to a gene: 7. Broader findings and caveats from the paper: According to a later analysis, most CMV-associated TCR beta chains appeared to be HLA-restricted, and the HLA associations seemed to be driven largely by CMV exposure. In an earlier analysis of some 550 of the donors, most TCR beta V segments were observed in productive rearrangements about 87% or about 30% of the time, broadly matching IMGT annotations. According to the authors, the approach could potentially be generalized to other disease states and immunological phenotypes. Strong co-occurrence of HLA alleles, especially DR and DQ, made assigning TCR associations to individual alleles difficult. Because HLA typing was missing for some donors at each locus, association tests included only the typed subset. Presence/absence analyses assumed roughly uniform sequencing depth across donors, an assumption that may not hold. A later genetic analysis associated a missense DCLRE1C variant with V-gene and J-gene trimming of TCR beta chains, and an independent cohort replicated the association. According to a later analysis, parvovirus B19, influenza, CMV and Epstein-Barr virus appeared linked to several top co-occurrence clusters. Because counts were too low, approximately 18 rarely observed V segments, including chromosome 9 orphons, were excluded from the earlier analysis of 587 of the donors. The study gave a list of some 150 TCR beta chains associated with cytomegalovirus. A cluster of highly shared sequence variants was judged likely to be a technical artifact of the sequencing pipeline. At a false discovery rate of 0.05, a later analysis linked some 18,000 TCR beta sequences to specific HLA alleles. Some IMGT-functional V segments, including TRBV6-2 and TRBV6-3, could not be told apart with the 87-base-pair reads, so those segments were excluded. Most TCR sequences were observed very rarely across donors, whereas some public TCRs were present in many individuals. Linkage disequilibrium might explain the correlated functional status among segregating V segments, but an unknown experimental factor could not be ruled out. In a later analysis, HLA-associated TCR beta chains showed more clonal expansion and lower generation probabilities than non-associated chains that were equally common. A further reported finding was that TCR beta sequences accurately predicted the HLA-A and HLA-B alleles for most subjects in the first cohort. In vitro tests confirmed that a few of the cytomegalovirus-associated TCR beta chains recognize cytomegalovirus antigens. In this cohort, only TCR beta chains were sequenced, and detectable features were limited by the absence of alpha or paired-chain data. The classifier was reported to diagnose cytomegalovirus status with high specificity and sensitivity in both the original and validation cohorts. For the cohort, immune exposure information was limited to CMV serostatus. A later genetic analysis reported fewer N-insertions in productive TCRs among donors in an Asian-associated ancestry cluster than the roughly 640-donor mean. In a later analysis, TCR association rates were found to vary across HLA loci, with the most associated TCRs seen for DRB1 alleles and the fewest for HLA-C alleles.

The TCR comes from a man in his forties in good health and CMV-seropositive. The rearrangement combines TRBV19 with TRBJ1-2, with 8 middle bases fitting TRBD1. Sample: PBMCs. The sequenced DNA: TGTGCCAGTATGTCAGGGGGCGCTTACTATGGCTACACCTTC. This translates into CASMSGGAYYGYTF.